This T cell receptor (beta chain) was recovered during a study of chemoradiotherapy in HPV16-positive cancers. Repeated repertoire sampling spanned the course of chemoradiotherapy. Sequencing was performed with immunoSEQ multiplex PCR; in TCRdb, only in-frame clones are kept and a portion is missing. The sample lists approximately 7,000 clones, around 67% seen once, with approximately 16% in the top ten. This CDR3 is built from 14 residues. Trimming took off 0 bases at V and 4 bases at J, with 11 bases between the two ends. Germline V gene sequence: CDR1 GTSNPN, CDR2 SVGIG (reference sequence). The origin of this receptor is a human donor with HPV-associated anogenital cancer. The sequences come from tumor tissue, collected from a patient who underwent chemoradiotherapy. J is TRBJ2-3 and V is TRBV30; D is uncertain. The CDR3 region has the DNA TGTGCCTGGAGTGTAGGCGCCCCTCCAGATACGCAGTATTTT. Translating it yields CAWSVGAPPDTQYF.